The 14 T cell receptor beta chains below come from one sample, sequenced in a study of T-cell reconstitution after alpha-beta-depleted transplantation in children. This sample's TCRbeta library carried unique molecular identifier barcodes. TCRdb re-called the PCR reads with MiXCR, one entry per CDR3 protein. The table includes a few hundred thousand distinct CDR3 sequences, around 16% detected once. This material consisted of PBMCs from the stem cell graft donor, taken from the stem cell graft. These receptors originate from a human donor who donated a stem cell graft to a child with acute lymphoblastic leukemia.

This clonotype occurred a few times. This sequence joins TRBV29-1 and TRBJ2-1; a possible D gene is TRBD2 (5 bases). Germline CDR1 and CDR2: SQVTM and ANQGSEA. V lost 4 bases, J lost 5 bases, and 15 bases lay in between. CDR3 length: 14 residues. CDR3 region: CSVGEGGGNNEQFF. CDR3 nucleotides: TGCAGCGTTGGCGAAGGCGGAGGCAACAATGAGCAGTTCTTC.

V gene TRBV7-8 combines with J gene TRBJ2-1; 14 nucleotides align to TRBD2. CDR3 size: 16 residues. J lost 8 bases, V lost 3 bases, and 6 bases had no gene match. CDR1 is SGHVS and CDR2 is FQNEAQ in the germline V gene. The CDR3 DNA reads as TGTGCCAGCAGCTTGGGGACTAGCGGGAGTTGGGATGAGCAGTTCTTC. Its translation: CASSLGTSGSWDEQFF.

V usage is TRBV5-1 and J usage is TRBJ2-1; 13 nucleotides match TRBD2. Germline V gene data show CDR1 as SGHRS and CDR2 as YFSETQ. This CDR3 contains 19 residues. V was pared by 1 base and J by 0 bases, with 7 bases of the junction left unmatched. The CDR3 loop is CASSLQLAGGPSSYNEQFF. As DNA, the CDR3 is TGCGCCAGCAGCTTGCAACTAGCGGGAGGGCCAAGCTCCTACAATGAGCAGTTCTTC. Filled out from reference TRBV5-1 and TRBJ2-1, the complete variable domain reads KAGVTQTPRYLIKTRGQQVTLSCSPISGHRSVSWYQQTPGQGLQFLFEYFSETQRNKGNFPGRFSGRQFSNSRSEMNVSTLELGDSALYLCASSLQLAGGPSSYNEQFFGPGTRLTVL.

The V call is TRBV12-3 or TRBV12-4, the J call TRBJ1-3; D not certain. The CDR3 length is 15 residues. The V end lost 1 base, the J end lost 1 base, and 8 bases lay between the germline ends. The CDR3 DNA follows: TGTGCCAGCAGTTTAGGCCCTTTATCTGGAAACACCATATATTTT. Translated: CASSLGPLSGNTIYF.

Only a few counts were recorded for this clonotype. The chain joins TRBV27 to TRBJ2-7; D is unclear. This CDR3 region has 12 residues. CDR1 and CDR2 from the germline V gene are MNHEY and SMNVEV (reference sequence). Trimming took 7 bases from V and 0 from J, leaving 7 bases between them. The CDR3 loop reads CASIGYSYEQYF. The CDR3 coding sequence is TGTGCCAGCATTGGATACTCCTACGAGCAGTACTTC.

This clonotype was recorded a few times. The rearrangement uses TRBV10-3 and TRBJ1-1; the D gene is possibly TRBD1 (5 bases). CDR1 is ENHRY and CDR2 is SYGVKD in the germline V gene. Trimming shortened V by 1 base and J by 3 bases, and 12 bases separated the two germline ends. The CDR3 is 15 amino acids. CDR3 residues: CAISEWGGRYTEAFF. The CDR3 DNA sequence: TGTGCCATCAGTGAGTGGGGGGGGAGGTACACTGAAGCTTTCTTT.

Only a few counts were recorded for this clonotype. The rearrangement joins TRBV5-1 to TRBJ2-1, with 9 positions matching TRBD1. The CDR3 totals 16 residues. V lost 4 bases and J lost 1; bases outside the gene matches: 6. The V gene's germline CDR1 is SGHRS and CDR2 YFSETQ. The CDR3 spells CASSPRTGESYNEQFF. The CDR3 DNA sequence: TGCGCCAGCAGCCCGCGGACAGGGGAATCCTACAATGAGCAGTTCTTC.

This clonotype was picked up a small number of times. The CDR3 sequence is CSARDTEETQYF. The CDR3 DNA reads TGCAGTGCTAGAGATACTGAAGAGACCCAGTACTTC. V usage is TRBV20-1 and J usage is TRBJ2-5, with no clear D. V dropped 0 bases and J dropped 3 bases, with 5 bases sitting between them. Germline CDR1 is DFQATT and CDR2 is SNEGSKA (reference sequence). This CDR3 comprises 12 residues.

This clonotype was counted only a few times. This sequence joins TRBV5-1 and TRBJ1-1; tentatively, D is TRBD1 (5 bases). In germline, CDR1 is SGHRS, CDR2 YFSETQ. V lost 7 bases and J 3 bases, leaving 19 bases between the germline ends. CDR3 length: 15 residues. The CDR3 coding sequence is TGCGCCAGCGTCCTTGGGGGTGGAGAAGACACTGAAGCTTTCTTT. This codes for CASVLGGGEDTEAFF.

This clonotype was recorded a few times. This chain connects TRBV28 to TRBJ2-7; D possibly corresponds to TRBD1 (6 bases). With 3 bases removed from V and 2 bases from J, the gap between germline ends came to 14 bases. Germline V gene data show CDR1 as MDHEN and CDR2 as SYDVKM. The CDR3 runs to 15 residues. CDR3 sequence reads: CASSLLDRLTYEQYF. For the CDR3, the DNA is TGTGCCAGCAGTTTGCTAGACAGGTTAACCTACGAGCAGTACTTC.

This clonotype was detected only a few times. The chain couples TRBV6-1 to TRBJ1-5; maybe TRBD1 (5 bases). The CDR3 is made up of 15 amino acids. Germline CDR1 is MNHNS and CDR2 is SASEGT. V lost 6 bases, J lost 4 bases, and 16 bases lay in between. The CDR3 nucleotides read TGTGCCAGCAGCCAAGGGTCCCAGGGAAATCAGCCCCAGCATTTT. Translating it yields CASSQGSQGNQPQHF.

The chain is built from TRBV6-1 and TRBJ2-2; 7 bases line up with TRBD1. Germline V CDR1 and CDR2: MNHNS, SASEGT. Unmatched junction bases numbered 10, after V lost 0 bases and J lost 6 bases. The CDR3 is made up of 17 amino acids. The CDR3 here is CASSEAAMTGSAGELFF. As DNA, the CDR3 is TGTGCCAGCAGTGAAGCGGCTATGACAGGGAGCGCCGGGGAGCTGTTTTTT.

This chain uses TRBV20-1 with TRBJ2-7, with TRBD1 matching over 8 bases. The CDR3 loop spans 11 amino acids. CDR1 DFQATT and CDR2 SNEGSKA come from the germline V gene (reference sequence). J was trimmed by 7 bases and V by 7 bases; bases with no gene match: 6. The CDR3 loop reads CSVQGAREQYF. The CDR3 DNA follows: TGCAGTGTCCAGGGGGCACGGGAGCAGTACTTC.

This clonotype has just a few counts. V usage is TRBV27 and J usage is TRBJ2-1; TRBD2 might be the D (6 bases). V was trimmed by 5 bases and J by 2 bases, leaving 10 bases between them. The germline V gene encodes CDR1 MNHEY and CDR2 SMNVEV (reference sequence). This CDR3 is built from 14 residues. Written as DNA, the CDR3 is TGTGCCAGCAGTATCCGGGGGACCTACAATGAGCAGTTCTTC. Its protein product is CASSIRGTYNEQFF.